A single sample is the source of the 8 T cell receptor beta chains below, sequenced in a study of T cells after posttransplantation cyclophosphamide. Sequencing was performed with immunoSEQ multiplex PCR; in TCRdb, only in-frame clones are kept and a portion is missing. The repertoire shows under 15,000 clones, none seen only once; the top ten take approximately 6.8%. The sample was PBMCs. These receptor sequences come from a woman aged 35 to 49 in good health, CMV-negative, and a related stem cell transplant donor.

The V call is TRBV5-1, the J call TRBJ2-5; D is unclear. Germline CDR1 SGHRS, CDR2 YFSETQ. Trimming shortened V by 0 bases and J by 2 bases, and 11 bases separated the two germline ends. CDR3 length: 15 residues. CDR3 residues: CASSLGTGAQETQYF. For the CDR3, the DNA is TGCGCCAGCAGCTTGGGAACCGGTGCTCAAGAGACCCAGTACTTC.

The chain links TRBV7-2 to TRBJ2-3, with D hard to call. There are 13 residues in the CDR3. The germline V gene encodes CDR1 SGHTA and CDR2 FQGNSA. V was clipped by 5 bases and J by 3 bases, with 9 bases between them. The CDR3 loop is CASSAQRTDTQYF. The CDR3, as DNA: TGTGCCAGCAGCGCCCAACGGACAGATACGCAGTATTTT.

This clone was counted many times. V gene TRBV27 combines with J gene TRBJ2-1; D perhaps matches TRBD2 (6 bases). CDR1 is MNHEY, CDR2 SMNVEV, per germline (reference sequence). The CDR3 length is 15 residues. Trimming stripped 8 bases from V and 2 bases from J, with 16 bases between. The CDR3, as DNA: TGTGCCAGCGGGCTACTAGCCCCCACCTACAATGAGCAGTTCTTC. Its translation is CASGLLAPTYNEQFF.

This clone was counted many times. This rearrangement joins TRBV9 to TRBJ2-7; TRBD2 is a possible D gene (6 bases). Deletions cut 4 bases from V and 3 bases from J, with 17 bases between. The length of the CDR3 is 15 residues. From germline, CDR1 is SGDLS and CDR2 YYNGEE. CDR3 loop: CASSLRDSSNYEQYF. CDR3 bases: TGTGCCAGCAGCCTGAGGGACTCCTCGAACTACGAGCAGTACTTC. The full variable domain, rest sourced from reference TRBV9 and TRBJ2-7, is DSGVTQTPKHLITATGQRVTLRCSPRSGDLSVYWYQQSLDQGLQFLIQYYNGEERAKGNILERFSAQQFPDLHSELNLSSLELGDSALYFCASSLRDSSNYEQYFGPGTRLTVT.

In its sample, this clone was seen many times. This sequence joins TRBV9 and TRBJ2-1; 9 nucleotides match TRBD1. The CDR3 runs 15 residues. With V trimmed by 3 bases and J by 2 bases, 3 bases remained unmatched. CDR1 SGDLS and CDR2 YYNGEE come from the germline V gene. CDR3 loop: CASSGRDRAYNEQFF. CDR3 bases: TGTGCCAGCAGCGGACGGGACAGGGCCTACAATGAGCAGTTCTTC. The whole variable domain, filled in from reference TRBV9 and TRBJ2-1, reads DSGVTQTPKHLITATGQRVTLRCSPRSGDLSVYWYQQSLDQGLQFLIQYYNGEERAKGNILERFSAQQFPDLHSELNLSSLELGDSALYFCASSGRDRAYNEQFFGPGTRLTVL.

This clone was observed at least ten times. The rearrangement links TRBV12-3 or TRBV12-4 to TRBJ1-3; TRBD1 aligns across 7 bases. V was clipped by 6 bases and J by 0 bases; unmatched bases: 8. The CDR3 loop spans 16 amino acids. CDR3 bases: TGTGCCAGCAGACGACAGGGATCAAGCTCTGGAAACACCATATATTTT. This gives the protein CASRRQGSSSGNTIYF.

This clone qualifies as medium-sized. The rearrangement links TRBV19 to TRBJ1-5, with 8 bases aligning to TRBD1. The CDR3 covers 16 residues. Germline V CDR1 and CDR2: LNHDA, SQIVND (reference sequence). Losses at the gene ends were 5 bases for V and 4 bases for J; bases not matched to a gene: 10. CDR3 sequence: CASSPLTGGTNQPQHF. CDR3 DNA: TGTGCCAGTAGTCCACTTACAGGGGGAACTAATCAGCCCCAGCATTTT. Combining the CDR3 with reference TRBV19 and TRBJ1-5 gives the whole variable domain DGGITQSPKYLFRKEGQNVTLSCEQNLNHDAMYWYRQDPGQGLRLIYYSQIVNDFQKGDIAEGYSVSREKKESFPLTVTSAQKNPTAFYLCASSPLTGGTNQPQHFGDGTRLSIL.

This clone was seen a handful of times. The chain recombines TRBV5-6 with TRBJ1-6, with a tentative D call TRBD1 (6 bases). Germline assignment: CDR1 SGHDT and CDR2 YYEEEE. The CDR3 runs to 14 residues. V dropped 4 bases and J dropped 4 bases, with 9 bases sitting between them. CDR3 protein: CASSLGQYNSPLHF. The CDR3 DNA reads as TGTGCCAGCAGCCTTGGACAGTATAATTCACCCCTCCACTTT.